These 31 T cell receptor beta chains were all obtained from the same sample, sequenced in a study of shared clonotypes between healthy human individuals. The repertoire was sequenced with immunoSEQ multiplex PCR; TCRdb's copy has only in-frame clones and lacks some. The repertoire consists of roughly 2.4 million clones, with approximately 94% occurring once and the leading ten covering more than 0.1%. Material: naive CD4+ T cells sorted from blood. Documented subset: CD45RA+ positively selected. The receptor set was obtained from a man aged 18 to 30 in good health.

The chain combines TRBV9 with TRBJ2-1; 9 bases map to TRBD2. V was clipped by 4 bases and J by 5 bases; unmatched bases: 4. CDR1 is SGDLS, CDR2 YYNGEE, per germline. This CDR3 region has 14 residues. The CDR3 coding sequence is TGTGCCAGCAGCTTGACTAGCGGTAACAATGAGCAGTTCTTC. It translates to CASSLTSGNNEQFF.

A remark on this clone: The same CDR3 is also encoded by other DNA sequences in this sample. This sequence joins TRBV28 and TRBJ1-6; a possible D gene is TRBD1 (5 bases). The V gene lost 6 bases and the J gene lost 9 bases, with 9 bases spanning the gap. CDR3 length: 12 residues. Germline V CDR1 and CDR2: MDHEN, SYDVKM. DNA for the CDR3: TGTGCCAGCAGCCCAGGGCGTTCACCCCTCCACTTT. It encodes CASSPGRSPLHF.

V gene TRBV18 combines with J gene TRBJ2-6; the D gene is possibly TRBD2 (5 bases). The germline gives CDR1 KGHSH, CDR2 LQKENI. V was shortened by 3 bases and J by 0 bases, with 9 bases between the two germline ends. The CDR3 spans 16 residues. The CDR3 bases are TGTGCCAGCTCACCCGGACTGTCCTCTGGGGCCAACGTCCTGACTTTC. This sequence encodes CASSPGLSSGANVLTF.

Points on this clone: This CDR3 is also generated by other DNA sequences in the sample. This chain joins TRBV7-8 and TRBJ1-5; D call uncertain. V gave up 2 bases and J gave up 6 bases, with 5 bases separating them. The CDR3 spans 12 residues. Germline-derived CDR1 and CDR2 are SGHVS and FQNEAQ. CDR3 bases: TGTGCCAGCAGCTTATTAGGTCAGCCCCAGCATTTT. Residues: CASSLLGQPQHF.

The rearrangement uses TRBV2 and TRBJ2-1; 7 positions match TRBD2. This CDR3 contains 11 residues. Germline V gene data show CDR1 as SNHLY and CDR2 as FYNNEI. The V segment lost 7 bases and the J segment 10 bases; nucleotides outside the gene matches: 4. Written as DNA, the CDR3 is TGTGCCAGCATTCTTAGCGGGGAGCAGTTCTTC. Its protein is CASILSGEQFF.

The chain has TRBV10-3 and TRBJ1-1, with D unresolved. CDR3 length equals 13 residues. V lost 1 base and J lost 2, with 5 bases in between. Germline values: CDR1 ENHRY, CDR2 SYGVKD. The CDR3 nucleotides read TGTGCCATCAGTGAGTACAAAAACACTGAAGCTTTCTTT. As protein: CAISEYKNTEAFF.

The chain links TRBV18 to TRBJ1-4; 8 bases match TRBD1. V was clipped by 6 bases and J by 8 bases; unmatched bases: 2. The CDR3 is 12 residues long. From germline, CDR1 is KGHSH and CDR2 LQKENI. The CDR3 sequence is CASSRTGEKLFF. In DNA form, the CDR3 reads TGTGCCAGCTCGCGGACAGGGGAAAAACTGTTTTTT.

The chain links TRBV6-1 to TRBJ2-3; D unresolved. This CDR3 has 14 residues. Looked up from germline, CDR1 is MNHNS and CDR2 is SASEGT. V was shortened by 4 bases and J by 4 bases, with 12 bases between the two germline ends. The CDR3 DNA is TGTGCCAGCAGTGGGACCGGGTGGGCAGATACGCAGTATTTT. Translated: CASSGTGWADTQYF.

This clone appeared once. This CDR3 is also generated by other DNA sequences in the sample. The chain joins TRBV2 to TRBJ1-6; D call uncertain. Germline V gene lookup returns CDR1 SNHLY and CDR2 FYNNEI. The CDR3 contains 15 residues. The V and J ends lost 1 base and 1 base respectively, with 5 bases between them. CDR3 in DNA: TGTGCCAGCAGTGAAGGGGGTTCCTATAATTCACCCCTCCACTTT. Protein: CASSEGGSYNSPLHF. Using reference TRBV2 and TRBJ1-6 for the parts outside the CDR3, the full variable domain is EPEVTQTPSHQVTQMGQEVILRCVPISNHLYFYWYRQILGQKVEFLVSFYNNEISEKSEIFDDQFSVERPDGSNFTLKIRSTKLEDSAMYFCASSEGGSYNSPLHFGNGTRLTVT.

The chain links TRBV5-1 to TRBJ2-6; weak D call: TRBD1 (6 bases). CDR3 length: 16 residues. V lost 4 bases and J lost 0, with 11 bases in between. Germline V gene sequence: CDR1 SGHRS, CDR2 YFSETQ. CDR3 DNA: TGCGCCAGCAGCGACAGGCCGCACTCTGGGGCCAACGTCCTGACTTTC. Translating gives CASSDRPHSGANVLTF.

As regards this clone: Distinct nucleotide sequences in the sample also encode this CDR3. The rearrangement joins TRBV19 to TRBJ2-7; no clear D. The CDR3 has 13 residues. Germline values: CDR1 LNHDA, CDR2 SQIVND (reference sequence). V lost 0 bases and J lost 3, with 6 bases in between. The CDR3, as DNA: TGTGCCAGTAGTATAGAGGGCGGCTACGAGCAGTACTTC. It codes for CASSIEGGYEQYF.

The CDR3 spells CASSTRIAPHYGYTF. The CDR3 nucleotides are TGTGCCAGTAGTACCAGGATAGCCCCTCACTATGGCTACACCTTC. The chain carries TRBV19 and TRBJ1-2; no reliable D call. Germline V gene sequence: CDR1 LNHDA, CDR2 SQIVND (reference sequence). The V end was cut by 4 bases, the J end by 3 bases, with 15 bases between. The CDR3 totals 15 residues.

CDR3 in DNA: TGTGCCAGCAGTGAAGGCGGACTGTACGAGCAGTACTTC. Translated, it gives CASSEGGLYEQYF. The chain uses TRBV2 and TRBJ2-7; D perhaps matches TRBD2 (5 bases). The germline gives CDR1 SNHLY, CDR2 FYNNEI. The CDR3 has 13 residues. The V and J ends lost 1 base and 4 bases respectively, with 8 bases between them.

The rearrangement uses TRBV7-2 and TRBJ2-7, with D perhaps TRBD2 (7 bases). CDR3 size: 15 residues. Between the trimmed V and J ends, which lost 4 bases and 2 bases, there was a span of 15 bases. The V gene's germline CDR1 is SGHTA and CDR2 FQGNSA. The CDR3 sequence: CASSSPRGAAYEQYF. The CDR3 DNA follows: TGTGCCAGCAGCTCCCCCCGGGGGGCCGCCTACGAGCAGTACTTC.

The rearrangement links TRBV30 to TRBJ1-6; D is undetermined. The CDR3 is 14 residues long. V was trimmed by 8 bases and J by 8 bases, leaving 19 bases between them. The germline gives CDR1 GTSNPN, CDR2 SVGIG (reference sequence). CDR3 sequence (DNA): TGTGCCGCAAACCGGGCCCCCTGGGATTCACCCCTCCACTTT. Encoded protein: CAANRAPWDSPLHF. Using reference TRBV30 and TRBJ1-6 for the parts outside the CDR3, the full variable domain is SQTIHQWPATLVQPVGSPLSLECTVEGTSNPNLYWYRQAAGRGLQLLFYSVGIGQISSEVPQNLSASRPQDRQFILSSKKLLLSDSGFYLCAANRAPWDSPLHFGNGTRLTVT.

The chain links TRBV5-1 to TRBJ1-6, with D hard to call. Trimming cost V 0 bases and J 5 bases, with 9 bases left between them. Germline V gene data show CDR1 as SGHRS and CDR2 as YFSETQ. CDR3 length equals 15 residues. CDR3 sequence: CASSLVSLNNSPLHF. DNA for the CDR3: TGCGCCAGCAGCTTGGTATCCCTGAATAATTCACCCCTCCACTTT.

This chain connects TRBV7-2 to TRBJ1-1; a weak D match, TRBD1 (5 bases). The CDR3 is made up of 13 amino acids. Trimming stripped 3 bases from V and 5 bases from J, with 10 bases between. Germline loops: CDR1 SGHTA, CDR2 FQGNSA. The CDR3 nucleotides read TGTGCCAGCAGCTTCGGCGAGGGGACTGAAGCTTTCTTT. Amino acids: CASSFGEGTEAFF.

The chain couples TRBV2 to TRBJ1-6; TRBD1 matches at 9 bases. The ends lost 8 bases at V and 7 bases at J; junction bases unmatched: 6. CDR1 is SNHLY, CDR2 FYNNEI, per germline. The CDR3 runs 14 residues. CDR3 amino acids: CASLPGTGNSPLHF. The DNA of the CDR3 is TGTGCCAGCCTACCCGGGACAGGGAATTCACCCCTCCACTTT.

CDR3 DNA: TGTGCCAGTAGTATAGAAAATGAGCAGTTCTTC. Translating it yields CASSIENEQFF. The chain combines TRBV19 with TRBJ2-1; D unresolved. The germline gives CDR1 LNHDA, CDR2 SQIVND (reference sequence). This CDR3 comprises 11 residues. The V end lost 0 bases, the J end lost 7 bases, and 1 base lay between the germline ends.

This chain joins TRBV14 and TRBJ2-7, with D unresolved. Germline assignment: CDR1 SGHDN and CDR2 FVKESK. The V end was cut by 2 bases, the J end by 8 bases, with 10 bases between. There are 12 residues in the CDR3. CDR3 DNA: TGTGCCAGCAGCCAATCCCCAGGTCAGCAGTACTTC. Protein sequence: CASSQSPGQQYF.

V is TRBV7-6 and J is TRBJ2-3; TRBD2 matches 9 bases. After removal of 2 bases from V and 5 bases from J, the junction contained 14 bases not matched to a gene. The CDR3 contains 18 residues. The V gene's germline CDR1 is SGHVS and CDR2 FNYEAQ. In nucleotides, the CDR3 is TGTGCCAGCAGCTTACCTGGGGTCGGTAGCGGGAGAAGAGATACGCAGTATTTT. Translating gives CASSLPGVGSGRRDTQYF.

The CDR3 loop reads CALGGGEQFF. The CDR3 DNA reads as TGTGCCCTAGGGGGGGGTGAGCAGTTCTTC. V and J are TRBV30 and TRBJ2-1, with D perhaps TRBD2 (7 bases). The CDR3 consists of 10 residues. V was pared by 8 bases and J by 9 bases, with 11 bases between. Germline assignment: CDR1 GTSNPN and CDR2 SVGIG (reference sequence).

The gene calls are TRBV5-1 and TRBJ2-7; 7 bases are shared with TRBD2. Trimming at V came to 1 base and at J to 4 bases, leaving 11 bases not matched to a gene. Germline CDR1 and CDR2: SGHRS and YFSETQ. The CDR3 runs to 16 residues. The CDR3 sequence is CASSLRFLAEGYEQYF. DNA for the CDR3: TGCGCCAGCAGCTTGCGGTTTCTAGCGGAGGGTTACGAGCAGTACTTC.

V gene TRBV7-2 combines with J gene TRBJ2-1; TRBD2 agrees at 7 bases. This CDR3 has 15 amino acids. In germline, CDR1 is SGHTA, CDR2 FQGNSA. The trim removed 1 base at V and 6 bases at J, leaving 6 bases unmatched. The CDR3 is CASSLGLAAGNEQFF. As DNA, the CDR3 is TGTGCCAGCAGCTTAGGACTAGCTGCGGGCAATGAGCAGTTCTTC.

A word on this clone: The same CDR3 also results from other DNA sequences found in this sample. The chain couples TRBV6-6 to TRBJ2-3; no firm D call. V was trimmed by 6 bases and J by 6 bases, leaving 7 bases between them. Germline values: CDR1 MNHNY, CDR2 SVGAGI (reference sequence). The CDR3 length is 11 residues. The CDR3 region is CASSLTDTQYF. The DNA for the CDR3 is TGTGCCAGCAGCCTGACGGATACGCAGTATTTT.

To note about this clone: Additional DNA sequences in this sample encode the identical CDR3. J is TRBJ2-5 and V is TRBV5-1, with D hard to call. The CDR3 totals 15 residues. Per germline, CDR1 SGHRS and CDR2 YFSETQ. V gave up 0 bases and J gave up 2 bases, with 11 bases separating them. The CDR3 spells CASSLAEGFQETQYF. Written as DNA, the CDR3 is TGCGCCAGCAGCTTGGCCGAAGGGTTTCAAGAGACCCAGTACTTC.

The chain recombines TRBV5-4 with TRBJ1-3; possible D gene TRBD1, 5 bases. V was trimmed by 1 base and J by 0 bases, leaving 11 bases between them. The CDR3 runs 16 residues. Per germline, CDR1 SGHNT and CDR2 YYREEE (reference sequence). In nucleotides, the CDR3 is TGTGCCAGCAGCTTGACAACAGGTTTCTCTGGAAACACCATATATTTT. This gives the protein CASSLTTGFSGNTIYF.

This clone was recorded only once. The gene calls are TRBV27 and TRBJ1-6; TRBD1 matches 9 bases. Looked up from germline, CDR1 is MNHEY and CDR2 is SMNVEV (reference sequence). This CDR3 spans 20 amino acids. V trimming: 4 bases; J trimming: 8 bases; junction bases outside the gene matches: 21. The CDR3 is CASSSAPGTGNGHADSPLHF. The CDR3 bases are TGTGCCAGCAGTTCTGCTCCCGGGACAGGGAATGGCCACGCCGATTCACCCCTCCACTTT.

This chain links TRBV5-6 with TRBJ1-2, with 8 bases fitting TRBD1. V was pared by 2 bases and J by 7 bases, with 10 bases of the junction left unmatched. Looked up from germline, CDR1 is SGHDT and CDR2 is YYEEEE. The CDR3 length is 15 residues. CDR3 protein: CASSFRARGRGGYTF. The CDR3 DNA sequence: TGTGCCAGCAGCTTTAGGGCCAGGGGGCGCGGTGGCTACACCTTC.

V usage is TRBV4-1 and J usage is TRBJ2-7, with 7 bases fitting TRBD2. CDR3 size: 16 residues. Trimming removed 7 bases from V and 5 bases from J; junction bases left unmatched: 17. Germline V lookup: CDR1 MGHRA, CDR2 YSYEKL. The CDR3 bases are TGCGCCAGCACCAACAGTGAGAGCGGGAAGATCGACGAGCAGTACTTC. Encoded protein: CASTNSESGKIDEQYF.

In this sample, this clone turned up once. The chain recombines TRBV4-3 with TRBJ2-7; 8 bases line up with TRBD2. There are 16 residues in the CDR3. Germline CDR1 is LGHNA and CDR2 is YSLEER. With V trimmed by 1 base and J by 2 bases, 7 bases remained unmatched. The CDR3 bases are TGCGCCAGCAGCCAAGGGGTCGCGGGAGGTACCTACGAGCAGTACTTC. This sequence encodes CASSQGVAGGTYEQYF.